The sequence of this TCR beta chain was determined in a study of blood T cell repertoires in COVID-19. Study context: Collection of acute and convalescent COVID-19 samples took place in the United States, Italy and Spain. T cells, B-cell-depleted T cells, or PBMCs supplied cDNA or gDNA.

V was cut by 1 base and J by 5 bases, with 10 bases left in between. The germline CDR1 and CDR2 sequences are SGHNT and YYREEE (reference sequence). This CDR3 contains 13 residues. Original methodology: Amplification from reference gene primers served as the basis for estimated nucleated cell counts. TCRdb's table, derived via immunoSEQ multiplex PCR, lists solely in-frame clones and lacks some. V, J and clone size were drawn from that table, and D and trimming were deduced from the DNA. The repertoire holds over 25,000 clones, with around 87% as singletons. This chain uses TRBV5-4 with TRBJ2-7, with D unresolved. The sequencing sample was made of peripheral blood. This TCR was sampled from a human donor in a cohort sampled during active COVID-19. The donor label of this sample is uncertain. CDR3 DNA sequence: TGTGCCAGCAGCTTGAGTACTAAAGACGAGCAGTACTTC. Translated: CASSLSTKDEQYF.